This T cell receptor beta chain was profiled in a study of identical twins (dated by TCRdb to 2016 to 2017). Broadly, across the study: TCR alpha and beta repertoires from monozygotic twins, unrelated adults of various ages and cord blood were deep-sequenced to test whether fetal clonotypes persist. To rule out contamination, the twin experiments were replicated at different times with different library preparation protocols. General findings and caveats noted by the study authors: Out-of-frame TCR alpha sequences shared between twins showed an excess of low generation-probability sequences compared with coincidental sharing between unrelated individuals. Abundant cord blood beta clonotypes carried fewer insertions; young adult naive repertoires showed a weaker similar trend, while memory repertoires showed none. Zero-insertion analyses could be partly confounded by invariant T cells such as MAIT and iNKT, although diverse VJ usage argued against such confounding for most clonotypes. The excess sharing between twins in beta out-of-frame sequences was weaker because fewer shared sequences reduced the signal-to-noise ratio. In monozygotic twins, recombination models systematically underestimated out-of-frame TCR alpha sharing, but the models matched the sharing seen between unrelated individuals. Because the same donors could not be followed over many years, the conclusions depended on cross-sectional statistical analysis.

To prepare the library, 5' RACE was applied. TCRdb names Illumina HiSeq 2000 as the instrument used. Template switching introduced a universal primer binding site; the final cDNA contained a unique molecular identifier, enabling accurate counting of TCR cDNA molecules. First-strand cDNA for TCR alpha and beta chains was synthesized from specific primers in the conserved constant-segment region. To control for contamination, every cDNA library carried two barcodes: a SMART-Mk sample barcode plus Illumina barcodes. TruSeq adapter sequences along with Illumina sample barcodes were introduced in two successive PCR steps. Sequencing of the TCR alpha and beta cDNA libraries was done on the Illumina HiSeq platform using custom primers. Per the source publication's procedure: Unique molecular identifiers were extracted from raw reads with MiGEC, and CDR3 positions were determined with MiXCR. For each individual, recombination models were inferred using an EM algorithm with the repgenHMM and IGoR tools. The tcR package in R was used for shared clonotype analysis, with sharing normalized by the product of cloneset sizes. To study raw recombination without the effects of thymic and clonal selection, out-of-frame nonproductive sequences were analyzed. The raw public data were reprocessed by TCRdb itself: fastp quality trimming at Q25, MiXCR clonotype calling, in-frame beta chains only. Identical CDR3 protein sequences are pooled into one entry, listed with their most common genes and DNA. TCRdb, not the authors, supplied the V and J calls. The sample data list about 390,000 distinct CDR3 sequences, and roughly 9% of these were observed just once. The top ten hold 8% to 9.5% of the sample.

Every donor in the study was a healthy Caucasian. The researchers also sequenced three unrelated adults who were not twins: a male aged 18 to 29, a male aged 50 to 59, and a female aged 50 to 59. Using Miltenyi CD45RO+ enrichment and human naive T-cell isolation kits, memory (CD45RO+) and naive T cells were isolated from PBMC. The germline V gene (reference sequence) yields SEHNR for CDR1 and FQNEAQ for CDR2. Deletion took 3 bases off V and 7 bases off J, with a span of 18 bases between the germline ends. The CDR3 measures 15 amino acids from cysteine to phenylalanine. The entry retains the CDR3 DNA only, 45 bases that are in frame from base 1. In this sample, this clonotype turned up many times. Its antigen is currently not known. No base-level quality is on record; no much larger clone is a single base apart.

The sequenced sample was naive T cells sorted from blood. Per the publication, the cell subset or site label means: cells isolated with a human naive T-cell isolation kit. Recombination linked TRBV7-9 to TRBJ2-5; the D gene cannot be resolved reliably. The origin of this receptor is a woman aged 50 to 60 in good health. The DNA reads TGTGCCAGCAGCTTGAAGACCAACCCCGTCGGGACCCAGTACTTC. This is translated as CASSLKTNPVGTQYF.